This TCR beta chain is drawn from a study of spatial heterogeneity in lung cancer. Study information: Matched bulk RNA-seq provided a T cell module score, and TCR transcript counts in tumor regions correlated strongly with it. Whole-study results and caveats: Counts of expanded alpha and beta TCRs within tumors tracked the tumor nonsynonymous mutation count.

TCRdb re-called the 5' RACE reads through MiXCR, storing one row per CDR3 protein. This sample has 25,000 to 30,000 distinct CDR3 sequences; around 7.4% occur once, and the top ten carry approximately 25%. Time point noted: sample taken at primary tumor resection. Material for sequencing was whole RNA from tumor, nontumor lung or frozen PBMC, left unsorted. This clonotype was seen ten or more times. Its antigen remains unidentified. The CDR3 consists of 13 residues. V lost 6 bases, J lost 4 bases, and 11 bases lay in between. CDR1 and CDR2 from the germline V gene are MNHEY and SVGEGT. This TCR was recovered from a male donor with early-stage non-small cell lung cancer. Source: lung tumor tissue, taken at surgery. The rearrangement uses TRBV6-2 or TRBV6-3 and TRBJ2-3, with a possible D match to TRBD1 (6 bases). CDR3 region: CASRPTGSDTQYF. CDR3 bases: TGTGCCAGCAGACCTACAGGGTCAGATACGCAGTATTTT.